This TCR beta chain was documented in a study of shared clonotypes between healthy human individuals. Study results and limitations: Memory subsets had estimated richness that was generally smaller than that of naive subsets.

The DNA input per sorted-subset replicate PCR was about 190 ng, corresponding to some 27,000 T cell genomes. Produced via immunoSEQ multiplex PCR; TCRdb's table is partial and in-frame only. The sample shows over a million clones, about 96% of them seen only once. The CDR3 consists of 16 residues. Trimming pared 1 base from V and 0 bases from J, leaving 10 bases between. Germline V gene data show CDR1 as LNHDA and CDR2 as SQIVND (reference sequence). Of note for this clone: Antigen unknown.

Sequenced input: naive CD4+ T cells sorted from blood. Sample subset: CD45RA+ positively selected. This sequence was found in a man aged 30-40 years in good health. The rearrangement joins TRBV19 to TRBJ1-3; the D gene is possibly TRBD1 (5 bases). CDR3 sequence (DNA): TGTGCCAGTAGTATAGGTACAGGACTCTCTGGAAACACCATATATTTT. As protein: CASSIGTGLSGNTIYF.